The source of this T cell receptor (beta chain) is a study of beta chain features in type 1 diabetes (dated by TCRdb to the late 2010s). Turning to the overall study: Mean age, gender distribution, total cell number and subset yield were not different between patients and healthy donors. Across all samples, almost 110 million sorted cells were examined, and cell number per subset correlated strongly with RNA yield. In the study, recently diagnosed type 1 diabetes patients and matched healthy donors were compared on the TCRB repertoires of their sorted circulating CD4+ T cell subsets. Regulatory and stem cell-like memory subsets were obtained from only 8 patients and about 8 healthy donors, while naive and central memory subsets were obtained from all 30 or so donors.

Each donor gave one peripheral blood draw, averaging approximately 110 mL, which was collected into heparinised tubes. Naive, central memory, regulatory and stem cell-like memory CD4+ T cells were sorted on a BD FACSAria II using a panel including CD45RO, CCR7, CD25, CD127, CD95 and CD27. A purity above 95% was achieved for all sorted populations. PBMCs were separated immediately by Lymphoprep density gradient centrifugation and were stained directly, without being cultured. So that batch effects would be minimized, each experiment stained and sorted samples in pairs, pairing one healthy donor with one patient. The investigation overall reported the following: PCR may preferentially amplify shorter templates, but because patient and control samples were amplified and corrected together, any resulting skew would affect both groups equally. A moderate but significant shortening of TCRB CDR3 length was observed in type 1 diabetes patients in all four CD4+ subsets. Sequencing cDNA rather than genomic DNA could over-represent highly expressing activated cells, although activation and CD3 levels did not differ between groups. Because small numbers of individuals were included in the HLA sub-analyses, any influence of HLA type on TCRB rearrangement was left unresolved. At VDJ recombination sites, type 1 diabetes patients had fewer insertions and more deleted nucleotides, which implies abnormalities in thymic rearrangement. Naive, central memory and regulatory TCRB repertoires appeared to be more alike among patients than among healthy donors.

The germline V gene supplies CDR1 LGHNA and CDR2 YSLEER. At the junction V is shortened by 1 base and J by 1 base, with 16 bases in between. The CDR3 holds 17 amino acids from the cysteine to the phenylalanine. Only the CDR3 part of the read is kept: 51 bases, read in frame from the first base. In regard to this clone: The antigen this receptor binds is unknown. Base qualities are not recorded, but no much larger clone differs from it by a single base.

The entire isolated RNA was reverse transcribed using the High Capacity cDNA Reverse Transcription Kit, and thus expressed TCRB transcripts were sequenced. Naive, central memory and regulatory T cell samples underwent deep immunoSEQ sequencing, averaging roughly 3.5 million total reads per sample. Sorted cells were lysed in RLT buffer, and RNA was extracted using DNase-treated RNeasy Micro or Mini kits according to cell number. To prevent cross-contamination, each cell subset was processed individually, whereas patient and healthy donor samples were processed jointly. TCRB sequences were amplified from cDNA with the immunoSEQ multiplex PCR, producing 87-bp fragments spanning the CDR3 region. Sequencing of the amplicons was performed on the Illumina HiSeq platform. Per the source publication's procedure: PCR bias was computationally corrected using synthetic template baselines, reads within Hamming distance 2 were collapsed, and singletons that could not be merged were discarded. Reads were aligned against IMGT so that V, D and J genes, CDR3 length and insertions or deletions at six rearrangement sites could be assigned. Within each subset, clonotype counts were normalized to sorted cell number, after which true diversity and Gini coefficients were computed with the tcR R package. Repertoire sharing was quantified using the overlap coefficient calculated on TCRB nucleotide sequences. TCRdb obtained this table from immuneACCESS and retained in-frame rearrangements with V and J assigned. These tables miss some clones; where compared with another copy, unresolved V genes account for less than half of the shortfall, and the remainder is unexplained. That table is the source of V, J and clone size, and D and trimming were worked out from the DNA. For this sample there are 95,000 to 150,000 clones; 16% appear just once. Of the sample, 2.3% is held by the ten largest clones.

Sequences were obtained from central memory CD4+ T cells from blood. The chain uses TRBV4-3 and TRBJ1-1; D gene: possibly TRBD1, on 6 matching bases. The receptor was isolated from a young man with type 1 diabetes. The sequenced DNA is TGCGCCAGCAGCCAAGTAGGGGGAGGTGGGAGGAACACTGAAGCTTTCTTT. This translates into CASSQVGGGGRNTEAFF.